This TCR beta chain was retrieved from a study of CD8+CD57+ T cells in acquired aplastic anemia. The CDR3 contains 13 residues. V lost 7 bases and J lost 2, with 11 bases in between. From germline, CDR1 is MNHEY and CDR2 SVGAGI. Many counts were recorded for this clonotype. Profiling that covered TCR beta VDJ and CDR3 relied on genomic DNA as its template. One entry per CDR3 protein, called by TCRdb with MiXCR from the reads. The data show just over 400,000 distinct CDR3 sequences, about 70% seen once. The V call is TRBV6-5, the J call TRBJ1-1, with D possibly TRBD1 on 5 matching bases. This clonotype was sampled from a human donor in good health, serving as a control. Sequenced input: sorted CD4+, CD8+, or CD8+CD57+ T cells (not recorded which) from PBMCs. The CDR3 bases are TGTGCCAGCAAAGGGACGGTTAACACTGAAGCTTTCTTT. Translated, it gives CASKGTVNTEAFF.